The 16 T cell receptor beta chains below were found in one sample sequenced in a study of OX40 agonist ivuxolimab in advanced cancers. TCRdb's copy holds only in-frame clones and misses some; the assay was immunoSEQ multiplex PCR. The table lists 15,000 to 20,000 clones, 70% to 85% of them singletons, with 15% to 20% in the top ten. This sample comprised CD4+ or CD8+ T cells sorted from blood, obtained in a trial of the OX40 agonist ivuxolimab. The receptors shown here come from an adult with an advanced solid tumor such as melanoma, head and neck, liver or kidney cancer.

This chain uses TRBV27 with TRBJ2-1, with D unresolved. Germline values: CDR1 MNHEY, CDR2 SMNVEV (reference sequence). The CDR3 consists of 15 residues. V lost 0 bases to trimming and J lost 0 bases, with 6 bases between them. Written as DNA, the CDR3 is TGTGCCAGCAGTTTATCTCCGAGCTCCTACAATGAGCAGTTCTTC. It encodes CASSLSPSSYNEQFF.

The chain couples TRBV7-7 to TRBJ2-5; 14 bases are shared with TRBD2. V lost 5 bases to trimming and J lost 11 bases; unmatched junction nucleotides: 4. Per germline, CDR1 SSHAT and CDR2 FNYEAQ (reference sequence). The CDR3 sequence is 13 residues long. The CDR3 here is CASSLTSGREQYF. The CDR3 bases are TGTGCCAGCAGCCTGACTAGCGGGAGGGAGCAGTACTTC.

The chain carries TRBV4-2 and TRBJ2-1; 9 bases are shared with TRBD2. The germline V gene has CDR1 LGHNA and CDR2 YNFKEQ. With V trimmed by 1 base and J by 7 bases, 5 bases remained unmatched. This CDR3 region has 15 residues. CDR3 sequence reads: CASSQVAGVPNEQFF. CDR3 in DNA: TGTGCCAGCAGCCAAGTAGCGGGAGTCCCTAATGAGCAGTTCTTC.

The chain employs TRBV5-4 and TRBJ2-3, with 7 bases identical to TRBD2. V shed 5 bases, J shed 5 bases, and the junction held 8 bases outside the gene matches. The CDR3 contains 14 residues. The V gene's germline CDR1 is SGHNT and CDR2 YYREEE (reference sequence). The CDR3 is CASSSFLAGDTQYF. The CDR3 coding sequence is TGTGCCAGCAGTTCATTTTTAGCGGGAGATACGCAGTATTTT.

This clone was seen more than once but under ten times. This chain joins TRBV19 and TRBJ1-3, with 7 bases lining up with TRBD1. The CDR3 length is 14 residues. V was clipped by 5 bases and J by 8 bases; unmatched bases: 9. Germline CDR1 and CDR2: LNHDA and SQIVND (reference sequence). The CDR3 loop is CASSPRTGWDTIYF. In DNA form, the CDR3 reads TGTGCCAGTAGTCCTCGGACAGGTTGGGACACCATATATTTT.

The chain is built from TRBV28 and TRBJ2-7; D is unresolved. The V and J ends lost 2 bases and 4 bases respectively, with 9 bases between them. The CDR3 is made up of 13 amino acids. Looked up from germline, CDR1 is MDHEN and CDR2 is SYDVKM. CDR3 nucleotide sequence: TGTGCCAGCAGTTTACGTGTGCGGTACGAGCAGTACTTC. It yields the protein CASSLRVRYEQYF.

The chain has TRBV5-1 and TRBJ2-2, with 8 positions matching TRBD2. J was trimmed by 1 base and V by 2 bases; bases with no gene match: 4. In germline, CDR1 is SGHRS, CDR2 YFSETQ. The CDR3 is 16 amino acids. The CDR3 nucleotides read TGCGCCAGCAGCTTCCTAGCGGGCGAGAACACCGGGGAGCTGTTTTTT. Protein: CASSFLAGENTGELFF.

This chain links TRBV9 with TRBJ2-2, with 8 bases matching TRBD1. Germline assignment: CDR1 SGDLS and CDR2 YYNGEE. The CDR3 sequence is 16 residues long. V trimming: 4 bases; J trimming: 0 bases; junction bases outside the gene matches: 5. CDR3 bases: TGTGCCAGCAGCTCTCGACAGGGGACGAACACCGGGGAGCTGTTTTTT. Residues: CASSSRQGTNTGELFF.

CDR3 region: CASSPGTGMAGELFF. The DNA for the CDR3 is TGTGCCAGCAGTCCCGGGACAGGGATGGCCGGGGAGCTGTTTTTT. The gene calls are TRBV28 and TRBJ2-2, with TRBD1 matching over 9 bases. V lost 5 bases, J lost 6 bases, and 7 bases stayed unmatched. Germline lookup yields CDR1 MDHEN and CDR2 SYDVKM. This CDR3 comprises 15 residues. Looking up the rest from reference TRBV28 and TRBJ2-2 gives the full variable domain: DVKVTQSSRYLVKRTGEKVFLECVQDMDHENMFWYRQDPGLGLRLIYFSYDVKMKEKGDIPEGYSVSREKKERFSLILESASTNQTSMYLCASSPGTGMAGELFFGEGSRLTVL.

This chain uses TRBV7-9 with TRBJ2-1; D not certain. Trimming left V 8 bases short and J 0 bases short, with 11 bases between. CDR3 length: 14 residues. From germline, CDR1 is SEHNR and CDR2 FQNEAQ (reference sequence). Written as DNA, the CDR3 is TGTGCCAGCGTGCTTTGGAGCTCCTACAATGAGCAGTTCTTC. Residues: CASVLWSSYNEQFF.

V usage is TRBV27 and J usage is TRBJ2-7; perhaps TRBD1 as D (6 bases). CDR3 length equals 14 residues. The V gene lost 5 bases and the J gene lost 3 bases, with 14 bases spanning the gap. CDR1 MNHEY and CDR2 SMNVEV come from the germline V gene (reference sequence). Here the CDR3 DNA reads TGTGCCAGCAGTAAACCGGGACAAGACTACGAGCAGTACTTC. As protein: CASSKPGQDYEQYF.

The chain couples TRBV27 to TRBJ1-5; no clear D. CDR1 is MNHEY and CDR2 is SMNVEV in the germline V gene (reference sequence). The ends were cut back, 2 bases at V and 11 bases at J, with 13 bases in the middle. This CDR3 region has 13 residues. In DNA form, the CDR3 reads TGTGCCAGCAGTTTAATGGGCAGTTCAGCCCAGCATTTT. This encodes CASSLMGSSAQHF.

This clone rates as medium-sized. The chain has TRBV9 and TRBJ2-2, with D uncertain. Trimming removed 0 bases from V and 7 bases from J, with 1 base in between. This CDR3 is built from 11 residues. Germline loops: CDR1 SGDLS, CDR2 YYNGEE. The CDR3: CASSVGGELFF. The CDR3 DNA reads as TGTGCCAGCAGCGTAGGCGGGGAGCTGTTTTTT.

This chain joins TRBV28 and TRBJ2-5, with D perhaps assigned TRBD1 or TRBD2 (5 bases each). V was pared by 3 bases and J by 4 bases, with 9 bases between. The V gene's germline CDR1 is MDHEN and CDR2 SYDVKM. This CDR3 region has 13 residues. CDR3 nucleotide sequence: TGTGCCAGCAGTTTCCGGGACGCAGAGACCCAGTACTTC. Protein product: CASSFRDAETQYF.

This chain uses TRBV11-2 with TRBJ1-4; no definite D call. The CDR3 sequence is 12 residues long. Germline lookup yields CDR1 SGHAT and CDR2 FQNNGV. Deletions cut 0 bases from V and 7 bases from J, with 3 bases between. The CDR3 protein is CASSLDGEKLFF. DNA for the CDR3: TGTGCCAGCAGCTTAGATGGTGAAAAACTGTTTTTT.

The chain recombines TRBV14 with TRBJ2-1; D is unresolved. CDR1 is SGHDN, CDR2 FVKESK, per germline. The ends were cut back, 1 base at V and 0 bases at J, with 7 bases in the middle. The CDR3 has 15 residues. CDR3 DNA: TGTGCCAGCAGCCAAGGGTATAGCTCCTACAATGAGCAGTTCTTC. Amino acids: CASSQGYSSYNEQFF.